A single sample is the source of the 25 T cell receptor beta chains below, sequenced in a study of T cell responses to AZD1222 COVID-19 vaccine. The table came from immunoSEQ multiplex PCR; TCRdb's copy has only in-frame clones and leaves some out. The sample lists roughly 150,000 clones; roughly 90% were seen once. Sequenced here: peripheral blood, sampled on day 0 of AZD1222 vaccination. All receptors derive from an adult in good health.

The CDR3 sequence: CASSLFRPGAGSPLHF. CDR3 nucleotides: TGTGCCAGCAGCTTATTCCGTCCGGGGGCAGGTTCACCCCTCCACTTT. This chain joins TRBV11-2 and TRBJ1-6; D might be TRBD1 (6 bases). Trimming stripped 2 bases from V and 9 bases from J, with 17 bases between. Germline V gene sequence: CDR1 SGHAT, CDR2 FQNNGV. CDR3 length: 16 amino acids.

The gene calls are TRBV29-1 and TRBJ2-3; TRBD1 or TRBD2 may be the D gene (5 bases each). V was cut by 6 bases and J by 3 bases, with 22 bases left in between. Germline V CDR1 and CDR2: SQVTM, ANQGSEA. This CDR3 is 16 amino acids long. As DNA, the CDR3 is TGCAGCGTGACCCTGCGCGGGCCAGGGTTAACAGATACGCAGTATTTT. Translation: CSVTLRGPGLTDTQYF.

The CDR3 loop reads CASSLASYNEQFF. In DNA, the CDR3 is TGTGCCAGCAGTCTAGCCTCCTACAATGAGCAGTTCTTC. The chain links TRBV27 to TRBJ2-1; TRBD2 might be the D (5 bases). V was shortened by 5 bases and J by 0 bases, with 5 bases between the two germline ends. The CDR3 has 13 residues. Germline lookup yields CDR1 MNHEY and CDR2 SMNVEV (reference sequence).

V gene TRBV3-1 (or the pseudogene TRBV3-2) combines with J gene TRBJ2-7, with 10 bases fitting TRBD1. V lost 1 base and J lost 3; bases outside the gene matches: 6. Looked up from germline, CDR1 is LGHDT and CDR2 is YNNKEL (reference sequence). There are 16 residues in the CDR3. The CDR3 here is CASSQGRDRGDYEQYF. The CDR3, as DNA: TGTGCCAGCAGCCAAGGTCGGGACAGGGGCGACTACGAGCAGTACTTC.

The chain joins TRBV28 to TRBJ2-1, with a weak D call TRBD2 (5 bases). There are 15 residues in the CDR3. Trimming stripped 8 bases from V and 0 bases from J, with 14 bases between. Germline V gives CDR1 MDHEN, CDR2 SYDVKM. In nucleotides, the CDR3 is TGTGCCAGCTGGGTTCGGGATAGCTCCTACAATGAGCAGTTCTTC. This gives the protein CASWVRDSSYNEQFF.

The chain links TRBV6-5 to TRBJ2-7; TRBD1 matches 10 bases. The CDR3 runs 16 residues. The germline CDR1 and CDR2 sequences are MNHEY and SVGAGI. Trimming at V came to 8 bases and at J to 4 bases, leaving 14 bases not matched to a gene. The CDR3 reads CASCLPIDRGPYEQYF. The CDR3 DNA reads TGTGCCAGCTGTTTACCCATCGACAGGGGGCCTTACGAGCAGTACTTC.

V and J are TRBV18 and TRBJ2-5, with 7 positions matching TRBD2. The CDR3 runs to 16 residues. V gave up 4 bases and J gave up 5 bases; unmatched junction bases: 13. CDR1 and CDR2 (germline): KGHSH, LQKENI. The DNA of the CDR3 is TGTGCCAGCTCACAAGGACTAGGCGGAGCCGGGGAGACCCAGTACTTC. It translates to CASSQGLGGAGETQYF.

The CDR3 sequence is CASSEGGLALDTQYF. The CDR3 DNA reads TGTGCCAGCAGTGAGGGGGGACTAGCTTTAGATACGCAGTATTTT. V is TRBV25-1 and J is TRBJ2-3; 9 bases are a match to TRBD2. The germline gives CDR1 MGHDK, CDR2 SYGVNS. After removal of 3 bases from V and 5 bases from J, the junction contained 6 bases not matched to a gene. The CDR3 consists of 15 residues.

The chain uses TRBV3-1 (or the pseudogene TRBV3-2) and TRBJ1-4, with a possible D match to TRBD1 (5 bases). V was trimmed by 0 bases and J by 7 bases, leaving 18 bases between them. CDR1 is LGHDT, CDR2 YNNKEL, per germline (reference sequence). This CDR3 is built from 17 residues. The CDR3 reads CASSQDADNLGSEKLFF. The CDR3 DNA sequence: TGTGCCAGCAGCCAAGATGCGGACAACCTCGGCAGTGAAAAACTGTTTTTT.

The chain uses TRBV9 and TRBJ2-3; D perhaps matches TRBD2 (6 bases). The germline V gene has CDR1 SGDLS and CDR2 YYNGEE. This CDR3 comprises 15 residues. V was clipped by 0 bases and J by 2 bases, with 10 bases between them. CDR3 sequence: CASSVVGGNTDTQYF. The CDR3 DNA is TGTGCCAGCAGCGTAGTCGGGGGAAACACAGATACGCAGTATTTT.

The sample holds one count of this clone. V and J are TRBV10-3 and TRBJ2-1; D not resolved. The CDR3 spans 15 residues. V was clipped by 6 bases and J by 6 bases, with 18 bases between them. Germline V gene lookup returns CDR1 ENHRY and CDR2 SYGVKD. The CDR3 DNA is TGTGCCATCAGCCCCACCTTCGCCAGGACCAATGAGCAGTTCTTC. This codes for CAISPTFARTNEQFF.

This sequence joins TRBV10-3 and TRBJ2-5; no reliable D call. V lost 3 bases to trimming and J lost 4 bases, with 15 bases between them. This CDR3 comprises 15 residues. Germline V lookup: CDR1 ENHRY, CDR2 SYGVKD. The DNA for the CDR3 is TGTGCCATCAGTGATTCGAATCCCACGGCAGAGACCCAGTACTTC. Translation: CAISDSNPTAETQYF.

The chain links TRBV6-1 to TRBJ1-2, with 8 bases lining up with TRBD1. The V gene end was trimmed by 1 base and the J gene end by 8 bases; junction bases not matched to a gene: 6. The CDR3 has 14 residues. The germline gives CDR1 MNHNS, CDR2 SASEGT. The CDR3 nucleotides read TGTGCCAGCAGTGAAGTAGGACAGGGTTACGGCTACACCTTC. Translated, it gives CASSEVGQGYGYTF.

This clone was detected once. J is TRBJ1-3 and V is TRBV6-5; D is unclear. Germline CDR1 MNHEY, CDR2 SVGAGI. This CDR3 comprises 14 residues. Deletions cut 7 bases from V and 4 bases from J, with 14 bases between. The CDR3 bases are TGTGCCAGCAACTTCCGAAGCCGGGGAAACACCATATATTTT. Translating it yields CASNFRSRGNTIYF.

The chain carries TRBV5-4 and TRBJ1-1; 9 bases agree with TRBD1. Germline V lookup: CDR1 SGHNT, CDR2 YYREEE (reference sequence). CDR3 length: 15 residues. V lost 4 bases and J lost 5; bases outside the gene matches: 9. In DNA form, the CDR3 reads TGTGCCAGCAGCGCATCTACAGGGGGCGAAACTGAAGCTTTCTTT. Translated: CASSASTGGETEAFF.

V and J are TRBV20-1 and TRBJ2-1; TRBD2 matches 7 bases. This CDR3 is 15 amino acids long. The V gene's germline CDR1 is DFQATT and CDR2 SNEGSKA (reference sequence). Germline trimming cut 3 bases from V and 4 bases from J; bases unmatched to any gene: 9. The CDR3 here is CSASLLARQYNEQFF. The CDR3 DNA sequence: TGCAGTGCTAGTTTACTAGCGCGACAATACAATGAGCAGTTCTTC.

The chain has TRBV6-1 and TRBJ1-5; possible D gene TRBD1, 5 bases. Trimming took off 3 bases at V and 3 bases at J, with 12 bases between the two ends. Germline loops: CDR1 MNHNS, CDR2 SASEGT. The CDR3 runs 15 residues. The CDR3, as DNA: TGTGCCAGCAGTGATACAGGAGGGTTCAATCAGCCCCAGCATTTT. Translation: CASSDTGGFNQPQHF.

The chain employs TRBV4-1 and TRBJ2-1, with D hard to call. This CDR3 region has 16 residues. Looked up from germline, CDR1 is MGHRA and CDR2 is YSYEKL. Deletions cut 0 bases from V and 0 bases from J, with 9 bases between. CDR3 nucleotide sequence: TGCGCCAGCAGCCAAGATCCAGAGAGCTCCTACAATGAGCAGTTCTTC. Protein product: CASSQDPESSYNEQFF.

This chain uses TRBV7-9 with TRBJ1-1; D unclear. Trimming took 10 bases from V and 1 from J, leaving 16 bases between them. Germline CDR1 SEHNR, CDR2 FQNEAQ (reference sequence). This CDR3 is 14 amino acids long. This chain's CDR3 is CATHPLTRNTEAFF. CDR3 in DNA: TGTGCCACCCACCCCCTGACCAGGAACACTGAAGCTTTCTTT.

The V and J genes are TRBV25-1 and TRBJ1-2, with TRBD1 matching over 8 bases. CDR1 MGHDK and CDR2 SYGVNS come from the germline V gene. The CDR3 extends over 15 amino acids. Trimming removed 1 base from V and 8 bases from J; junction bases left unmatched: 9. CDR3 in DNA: TGTGCCAGCAGTGAATGGACAGGGAGGCTTGTGGGCTACACCTTC. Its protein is CASSEWTGRLVGYTF.

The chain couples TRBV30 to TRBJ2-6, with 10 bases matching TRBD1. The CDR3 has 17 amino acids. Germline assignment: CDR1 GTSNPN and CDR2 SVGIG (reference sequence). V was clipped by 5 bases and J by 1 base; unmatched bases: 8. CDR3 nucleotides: TGTGCCTGGGTCAAGGGACAGGGGTTGTCTGGGGCCAACGTCCTGACTTTC. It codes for CAWVKGQGLSGANVLTF.

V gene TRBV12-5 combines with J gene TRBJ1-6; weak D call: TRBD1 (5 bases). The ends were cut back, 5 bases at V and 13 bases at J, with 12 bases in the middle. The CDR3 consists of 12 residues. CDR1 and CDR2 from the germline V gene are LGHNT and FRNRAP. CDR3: CASGLGRRPLHF. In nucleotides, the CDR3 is TGTGCTAGTGGTCTGGGACGGAGGCCCCTCCACTTT.

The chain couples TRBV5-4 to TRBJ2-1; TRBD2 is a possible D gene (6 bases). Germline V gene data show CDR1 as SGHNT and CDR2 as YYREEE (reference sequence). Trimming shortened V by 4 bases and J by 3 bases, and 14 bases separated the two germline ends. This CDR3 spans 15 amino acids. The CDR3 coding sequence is TGTGCCAGCAGCCACGCGGGGCAGTTCTACAATGAGCAGTTCTTC. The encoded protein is CASSHAGQFYNEQFF. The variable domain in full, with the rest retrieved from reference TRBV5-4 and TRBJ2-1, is ETGVTQSPTHLIKTRGQQVTLRCSSQSGHNTVSWYQQALGQGPQFIFQYYREEENGRGNFPPRFSGLQFPNYSSELNVNALELDDSALYLCASSHAGQFYNEQFFGPGTRLTVL.

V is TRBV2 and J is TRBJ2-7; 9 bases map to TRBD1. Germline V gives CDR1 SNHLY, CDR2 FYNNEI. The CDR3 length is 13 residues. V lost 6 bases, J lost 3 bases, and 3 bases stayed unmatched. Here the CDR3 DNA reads TGTGCCAGCAGGCTGGGACAGGGCTACGAGCAGTACTTC. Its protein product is CASRLGQGYEQYF.

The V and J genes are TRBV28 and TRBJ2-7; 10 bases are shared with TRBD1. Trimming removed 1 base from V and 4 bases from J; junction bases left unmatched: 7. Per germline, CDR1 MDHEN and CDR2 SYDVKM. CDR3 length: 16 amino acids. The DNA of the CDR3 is TGTGCCAGCAGTTTATTTGGTGGGACAGGGGTATACGAGCAGTACTTC. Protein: CASSLFGGTGVYEQYF. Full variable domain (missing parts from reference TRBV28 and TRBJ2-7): DVKVTQSSRYLVKRTGEKVFLECVQDMDHENMFWYRQDPGLGLRLIYFSYDVKMKEKGDIPEGYSVSREKKERFSLILESASTNQTSMYLCASSLFGGTGVYEQYFGPGTRLTVT.